Following are 7 T cell receptor beta chains from one sample sequenced in a study of blood T cell repertoires in COVID-19. The table came from immunoSEQ multiplex PCR; TCRdb's copy has only in-frame clones and leaves some out. The sample holds about 320,000 clones; around four fifths are singletons and the top ten take approximately 1.3%. The sequencing sample was made of peripheral blood. The receptors derive from a woman between 50 and 59 years old with acute or convalescent COVID-19.

This sequence joins TRBV24-1 and TRBJ2-3; 8 positions match TRBD1. J was trimmed by 3 bases and V by 7 bases; bases with no gene match: 11. This CDR3 has 16 residues. Looked up from germline, CDR1 is KGHDR and CDR2 is SFDVKD. In DNA form, the CDR3 reads TGTGCCACCAGCTTAGGGCGGACAGGGAGGACAGATACGCAGTATTTT. Translated: CATSLGRTGRTDTQYF.

V usage is TRBV5-1 and J usage is TRBJ2-1, with a possible D match to TRBD1 (6 bases). With 1 base removed from V and 1 base from J, the gap between germline ends came to 12 bases. The CDR3 totals 16 residues. Germline values: CDR1 SGHRS, CDR2 YFSETQ. CDR3 in DNA: TGCGCCAGCAGCTTGAAAGGGCAGGGGTCCTACAATGAGCAGTTCTTC. This codes for CASSLKGQGSYNEQFF.

The V gene is TRBV6-5, the J gene TRBJ1-1; possible D gene TRBD1, 6 bases. The ends were cut back, 11 bases at V and 0 bases at J, with 10 bases in the middle. Germline V gene sequence: CDR1 MNHEY, CDR2 SVGAGI. The CDR3 spans 12 residues. CDR3 sequence (DNA): TGTGCCGTCGGGACAATGAACACTGAAGCTTTCTTT. It specifies CAVGTMNTEAFF.

The chain links TRBV7-6 to TRBJ1-1; TRBD1 might be the D (5 bases). CDR3 length: 15 residues. The V gene's germline CDR1 is SGHVS and CDR2 FNYEAQ. V was clipped by 5 bases and J by 1 base, with 14 bases between them. The CDR3: CASSPAGRTNTEAFF. CDR3 bases: TGTGCCAGCAGCCCAGCGGGGCGGACGAACACTGAAGCTTTCTTT.

The chain links TRBV28 to TRBJ1-1; D is unclear. V was pared by 5 bases and J by 3 bases, with 10 bases between. The CDR3 is made up of 13 amino acids. Germline V gene data show CDR1 as MDHEN and CDR2 as SYDVKM. CDR3 coding DNA: TGTGCCAGCAGTCCGATTACAGACACTGAAGCTTTCTTT. Amino acid sequence: CASSPITDTEAFF.

This sequence joins TRBV6-2 or TRBV6-3 and TRBJ1-2; TRBD1 matches 7 bases. Trimming took 0 bases from V and 4 from J; bases not matched to a gene: 2. This CDR3 has 14 residues. Germline V lookup: CDR1 MNHEY, CDR2 SVGEGT. The CDR3 loop reads CASSYSRDSYGYTF. CDR3 DNA: TGTGCCAGCAGTTACTCGAGGGACAGCTATGGCTACACCTTC.

The gene calls are TRBV19 and TRBJ1-1; 7 nucleotides line up with TRBD1. The CDR3 is made up of 13 amino acids. V dropped 0 bases and J dropped 7; count of bases not matched to a gene: 2. CDR1 LNHDA and CDR2 SQIVND come from the germline V gene (reference sequence). The CDR3 spells CASSIDRDSEAFF. In DNA form, the CDR3 reads TGTGCCAGTAGTATAGATCGGGACAGTGAAGCTTTCTTT.